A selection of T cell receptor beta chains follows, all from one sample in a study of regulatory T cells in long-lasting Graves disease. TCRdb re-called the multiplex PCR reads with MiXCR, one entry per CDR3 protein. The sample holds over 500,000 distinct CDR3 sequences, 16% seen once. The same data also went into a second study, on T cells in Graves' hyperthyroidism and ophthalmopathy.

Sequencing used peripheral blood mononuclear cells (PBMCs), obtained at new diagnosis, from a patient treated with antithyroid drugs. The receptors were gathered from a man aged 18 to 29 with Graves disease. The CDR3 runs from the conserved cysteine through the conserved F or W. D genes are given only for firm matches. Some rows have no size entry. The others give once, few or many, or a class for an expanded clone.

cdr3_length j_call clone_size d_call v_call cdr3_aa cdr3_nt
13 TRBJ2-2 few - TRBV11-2 CASSSVDTGELFF TGTGCCAGCAGCAGTGTTGACACCGGGGAGCTGTTTTTT
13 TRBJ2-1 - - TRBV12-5 CASGLVQHNEQFF TGTGCTAGTGGTTTGGTACAGCACAATGAGCAGTTCTTC
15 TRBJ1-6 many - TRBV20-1 CSAREGARVNSPLHF TGCAGTGCTAGAGAGGGGGCCAGGGTGAATTCACCCCTCCACTTT
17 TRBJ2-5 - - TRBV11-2 CASSQDPLARGVETQYF TGTGCCAGCAGCCAAGATCCCCTCGCCAGGGGGGTGGAGACCCAGTACTTC
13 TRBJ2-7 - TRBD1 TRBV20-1 CSARRDSSYEQYF TGCAGTGCTAGACGGGACAGCTCCTACGAGCAGTACTTC
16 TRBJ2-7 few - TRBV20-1 CSARDPQGGAVDEQYF TGCAGTGCTAGAGATCCCCAGGGGGGGGCGGTCGACGAGCAGTACTTC
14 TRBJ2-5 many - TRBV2 CASSVKPYQETQYF TGTGCCAGCAGTGTGAAACCGTACCAAGAGACCCAGTACTTC
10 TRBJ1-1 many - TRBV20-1 CSATDTEAFF TGCAGTGCTACGGACACTGAAGCTTTCTTT
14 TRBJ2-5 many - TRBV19 CASSRADNQETQYF TGTGCCAGTAGTCGGGCCGACAATCAAGAGACCCAGTACTTC
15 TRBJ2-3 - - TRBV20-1 CSALTSDTSTDTQYF TGCAGTGCCTTAACCTCGGACACAAGCACAGATACGCAGTATTTT
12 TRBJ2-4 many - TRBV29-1 CSVGVRGNIQYF TGCAGCGTTGGTGTCCGCGGAAACATTCAGTACTTC
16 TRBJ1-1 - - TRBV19 CASSIGAGLPTTEAFF TGTGCCAGTAGTATAGGAGCAGGTCTTCCGACCACTGAAGCTTTCTTT
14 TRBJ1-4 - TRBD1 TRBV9 CASSQTGLNEKLFF TGTGCCAGCAGCCAGACAGGGCTTAATGAAAAACTGTTTTTT
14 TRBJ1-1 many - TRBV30 CAWRKQGRRAEAFF TGTGCCTGGAGGAAACAGGGACGAAGGGCTGAAGCTTTCTTT
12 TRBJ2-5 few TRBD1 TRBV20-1 CSAGTGEEAQYF TGCAGTGCTGGGACAGGGGAAGAGGCCCAGTACTTC
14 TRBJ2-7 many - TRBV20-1 CSARDMGGSYEQYF TGCAGTGCTAGAGATATGGGGGGCTCCTACGAGCAGTACTTC
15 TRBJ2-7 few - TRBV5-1 CASTWGAGTSYEQYF TGCGCCAGCACTTGGGGGGCAGGGACTTCCTACGAGCAGTACTTC
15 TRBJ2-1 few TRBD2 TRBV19 CASSISSGGSGEQFF TGTGCCAGTAGTATCTCATCGGGGGGATCGGGTGAGCAGTTCTTC
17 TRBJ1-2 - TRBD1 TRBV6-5 CASSYLGRGRIGYGYTF TGTGCCAGCAGTTACTTGGGCAGGGGGCGAATTGGGTATGGCTACACCTTC
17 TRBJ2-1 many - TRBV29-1 CSVVGIPARSSYNEQFF TGCAGCGTTGTAGGGATCCCAGCGCGGAGCTCCTACAATGAGCAGTTCTTC
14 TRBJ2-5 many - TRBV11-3 CASSLDLDQETQYF TGTGCCAGCAGCTTGGACCTGGACCAAGAGACCCAGTACTTC
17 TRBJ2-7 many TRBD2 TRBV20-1 CSARFPVGGGSSYEQYF TGCAGTGCTAGATTTCCTGTTGGGGGAGGGAGCTCCTACGAGCAGTACTTC